This is a list of T cell receptor beta chains from one sample in a study of beta chain features in type 1 diabetes. Sequencing was performed with immunoSEQ multiplex PCR; in TCRdb, only in-frame clones are kept and a portion is missing. The sample consists of 250,000 to 350,000 clones, roughly an eighth of them appearing once. The sample was naive CD4+ T cells from blood. Source of these receptors: a man aged 30 to 45 with type 1 diabetes. Both conserved end residues are trimmed from each CDR3.

>TRBV6-6
ASSYKEGSNQPQH
>TRBV2
ASSLDSHSNQPQH
>TRBV18
ASSPQGNQPQH
>TRBV29-1
SVSASGSDGAQF
>TRBV2
ASTFQGVGYT
>TRBV5-4
ASTAKAGSAEAF
>TRBV18
ASSPTTGGSNEQY
>TRBV7-3
ASSENRDREQF
>TRBV11-2
ASSSIRTIGRGRREAF
>TRBV4-2
ASSQELPNTGELF
>TRBV28
ASAPPRQGTTGNQPQH
>TRBV5-1
ASSLTSGPYEQY
>TRBV27
ASSPLLAGEPHEQY
>TRBV6-5
ASSLALAKNIQY
>TRBV12-5
ASGLVIRGTREVY
>TRBV6-5
ASSLSTGVLTEAF
>TRBV6-6
ASSYGSVSYEQY
>TRBV28
ASSLALYEQY
>TRBV18
ASSPTGFIEQF
>TRBV25-1
ASIQAGIGQAF
>TRBV5-1
ASSLVERTDTQY
>TRBV19
ASSSGTTYEQY
>TRBV5-4
ASSLRTGYTGELF
>TRBV19
ANTSRKGESNYGYT
>TRBV9
ASSYIAGPMDEQY
>TRBV5-1
ASSLAGTAGYNEQF
>TRBV29-1
SVGETFTGELF
>TRBV28
ASSLPGFSGNTIY
>TRBV6-6
ASKPGGSTDTQY
>TRBV6-6
ASRRLALYNEQF
>TRBV9
ASSVQGLRQETQY
>TRBV7-9
ASSLSGGYGYT
>TRBV19
ASSRRGVNTEAF
>TRBV5-1
ASSPETGSGANVLT
>TRBV2
ASRGEAYEQY
>TRBV19
ASSSPRGSQH
>TRBV5-5
ASSWAGGEQF
>TRBV29-1
SARQGANPTSTDTQY
>TRBV4-2
ASSQESGGNQPQH